The source of this T cell receptor (beta chain) is a study of T cells in Graves' hyperthyroidism and ophthalmopathy. About the research overall: Blood from the periphery was taken at initial diagnosis, before any treatment.

This clonotype appeared a few times. Its antigen is undetermined. CDR1 is GTSNPN and CDR2 is SVGIG in the germline V gene (reference sequence). This CDR3 comprises 12 residues. Trimming left V 3 bases short and J 2 bases short, with 7 bases between. Study-wide results and caveats: The majority of expanded thyroid clonotypes above 0.001 also appeared in blood.

Amplified TCR beta CDR3 regions derived from RNA transcripts. The HTBI primer set was used in a first-round RT-PCR of the TCR CDR3. TCRdb ran MiXCR on the multiplex PCR reads and lists one entry per CDR3 protein. The table includes approximately 520,000 distinct CDR3 sequences, around 24% detected once. Lactation, pregnancy, other autoimmune disease or uncontrolled infection excluded patients. PBMCs were obtained from approximately 10 ml fresh peripheral blood. The V call is TRBV30, the J call TRBJ2-5, with D tentatively TRBD2 (5 bases). Source material: blood. This TCR came from a woman in her 30s with Graves' ophthalmopathy. CDR3 DNA sequence: TGTGCCTGGAGGAGGGATCAAGAGACCCAGTACTTC. This codes for CAWRRDQETQYF.